This T cell receptor beta chain emerged from a study of OX40 agonist ivuxolimab in advanced cancers. The overall study: Dosing consisted of intravenous ivuxolimab at 0.01 to 10 mg/kg every 2 weeks. Study-level points and caveats: There were, on average, more expanded clones in CD8+ T cells than in CD4+.

Clones were sequenced by immunoSEQ multiplex PCR, and TCRdb holds only the in-frame ones, with some missing. The sample records around 33,000 clones, about 92% being singletons. Regarding this clone: The antigen remains undetermined.

The V end was cut by 5 bases, the J end by 13 bases, with 17 bases between. Germline CDR1 and CDR2: SEHNR and FQNEAQ (reference sequence). CDR3 length: 12 residues. The material was CD4+ or CD8+ T cells sorted from blood, obtained in a trial of the OX40 agonist ivuxolimab. V usage is TRBV7-9 and J usage is TRBJ1-1, with D possibly matching TRBD1 (5 bases). The TCR comes from an adult with an advanced solid tumor such as melanoma, head and neck, liver or kidney cancer. Written as DNA, the CDR3 is TGTGCCAGCAGCGCCGGGACGGCACGGGATTTCTTT. This encodes CASSAGTARDFF.